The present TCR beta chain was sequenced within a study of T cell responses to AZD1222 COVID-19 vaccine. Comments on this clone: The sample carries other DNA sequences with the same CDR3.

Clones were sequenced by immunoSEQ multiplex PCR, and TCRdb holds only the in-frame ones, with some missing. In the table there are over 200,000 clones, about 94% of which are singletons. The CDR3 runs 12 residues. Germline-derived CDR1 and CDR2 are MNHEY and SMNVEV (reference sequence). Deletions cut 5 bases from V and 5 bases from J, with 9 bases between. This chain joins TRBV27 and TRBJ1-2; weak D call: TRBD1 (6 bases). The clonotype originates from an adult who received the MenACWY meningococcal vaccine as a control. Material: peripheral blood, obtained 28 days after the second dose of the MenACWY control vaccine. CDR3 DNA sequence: TGTGCCAGCAGTCCGACAGGTTATGGCTACACCTTC. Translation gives CASSPTGYGYTF.